A single sample gave rise to the 24 T cell receptor beta chains below, sequenced in a study of graft-versus-host responses after intestinal transplantation. Data came from immunoSEQ multiplex PCR; TCRdb stores just in-frame clones and leaves some out. The sample contains around 100,000 clones, about 88% of which appear only once. No antigen is known for these receptors. This material consisted of unstimulated CD4+ T cells sorted from spleen or lymph node cells, taken before transplant. The receptors originated from a human donor who was the organ donor for an intestinal transplant.

This chain links TRBV7-9 with TRBJ2-3, with D possibly TRBD1 on 7 matching bases. The CDR3 loop spans 15 amino acids. Germline CDR1 is SEHNR and CDR2 is FQNEAQ (reference sequence). Trimming took 1 base from V and 3 from J, leaving 11 bases between them. The chain's CDR3 is CASSLVAGGTDTQYF. The DNA of the CDR3 is TGTGCCAGCAGCTTAGTTGCAGGGGGGACAGATACGCAGTATTTT.

This rearrangement joins TRBV4-2 to TRBJ2-1, with TRBD2 identical over 8 bases. The CDR3 is 16 amino acids. The V gene's germline CDR1 is LGHNA and CDR2 YNFKEQ. After removal of 2 bases from V and 4 bases from J, the junction contained 7 bases not matched to a gene. For the CDR3, the DNA is TGTGCCAGCAGCCAATACGGGGGGGCCGGGTACAATGAGCAGTTCTTC. Its translation: CASSQYGGAGYNEQFF.

This chain links TRBV6-6 with TRBJ1-1; D call uncertain. Trimming shortened V by 5 bases and J by 1 base, and 8 bases separated the two germline ends. CDR1 is MNHNY and CDR2 is SVGAGI in the germline V gene (reference sequence). The CDR3 totals 13 residues. The CDR3 DNA is TGTGCCAGCAGTGCCCTGAAGAACACTGAAGCTTTCTTT. This encodes CASSALKNTEAFF.

V and J are TRBV6-5 and TRBJ1-5; 9 bases are shared with TRBD1. The germline gives CDR1 MNHEY, CDR2 SVGAGI. This CDR3 comprises 14 residues. With V trimmed by 6 bases and J by 2 bases, 2 bases remained unmatched. Here the CDR3 DNA reads TGTGCCAGCAGGGGGACAGGGCGCAATCAGCCCCAGCATTTT. Its translation: CASRGTGRNQPQHF.

This chain connects TRBV9 to TRBJ1-2; D is possibly TRBD1 (6 bases). Trimming left V 0 bases short and J 4 bases short, with 10 bases between. CDR1 and CDR2 from the germline V gene are SGDLS and YYNGEE. The CDR3 has 14 residues. The CDR3 sequence: CASSVDRDRYGYTF. In DNA, the CDR3 is TGTGCCAGCAGCGTAGACAGGGACCGCTATGGCTACACCTTC.

This chain links TRBV5-8 with TRBJ2-5, with a possible D match to TRBD2 (6 bases). Trimming stripped 1 base from V and 5 bases from J, with 18 bases between. The CDR3 has 16 amino acids. Germline loops: CDR1 SGHTS, CDR2 YDEGEE. The CDR3 here is CASSLFRTTNGETQYF. The CDR3 DNA follows: TGTGCCAGCAGCTTGTTCAGGACTACCAACGGGGAGACCCAGTACTTC.

A few counts support this clone. Written as DNA, the CDR3 is TGTGCCACCAGCAGGGGGGACGGTGGGGGAGGAGGCTACACCTTC. Protein: CATSRGDGGGGGYTF. The rearrangement uses TRBV15 and TRBJ1-2; D possibly corresponds to TRBD1 (5 bases). This CDR3 spans 15 amino acids. The V end lost 3 bases, the J end lost 8 bases, and 19 bases lay between the germline ends. The germline V gene encodes CDR1 LNHNV and CDR2 YYDKDF (reference sequence).

This chain uses TRBV2 with TRBJ2-7; D remains ambiguous. CDR3 length equals 12 residues. Germline CDR1 SNHLY, CDR2 FYNNEI. The V end was cut by 2 bases, the J end by 2 bases, with 4 bases between. CDR3 protein: CASSEIPYEQYF. The CDR3 nucleotides read TGTGCCAGCAGTGAAATACCCTACGAGCAGTACTTC.

The chain joins TRBV5-4 to TRBJ1-1, with D possibly TRBD1 on 6 matching bases. Germline CDR1 reads SGHNT; CDR2 reads YYREEE (reference sequence). V gave up 2 bases and J gave up 2 bases, with 16 bases separating them. The CDR3 consists of 16 residues. The CDR3 reads CASSLPQGTKNTEAFF. For the CDR3, the DNA is TGTGCCAGCAGCTTACCGCAGGGGACTAAAAACACTGAAGCTTTCTTT.

This clone was seen a single time. This rearrangement joins TRBV9 to TRBJ2-2; D gene unclear. The length of the CDR3 is 13 residues. CDR1 and CDR2 (germline): SGDLS, YYNGEE. Trimming stripped 0 bases from V and 6 bases from J, with 6 bases between. CDR3 loop: CASSVAVAGELFF. In DNA, the CDR3 is TGTGCCAGCAGCGTAGCGGTGGCCGGGGAGCTGTTTTTT.

The chain employs TRBV7-3 and TRBJ2-5, with D unresolved. Deletions cut 11 bases from V and 5 bases from J, with 9 bases between. Germline V CDR1 and CDR2: SGHTA, FQGTGA. CDR3 size: 10 residues. The chain's CDR3 is CAGYGETQYF. The CDR3 bases are TGTGCCGGGTATGGGGAGACCCAGTACTTC.

The rearrangement joins TRBV5-6 to TRBJ2-7, with unresolved D. This CDR3 comprises 16 residues. Germline CDR1 and CDR2: SGHDT and YYEEEE. The germline V and J ends were trimmed by 4 bases and 0 bases, with 17 bases remaining between them. CDR3 nucleotides: TGTGCCAGCAGCCTGGGTCGGACCTTTAGCTCCTACGAGCAGTACTTC. Amino acids: CASSLGRTFSSYEQYF.

This chain connects TRBV27 to TRBJ2-3, with 13 bases that match TRBD2. V dropped 3 bases and J dropped 5; count of bases not matched to a gene: 11. Germline-derived CDR1 and CDR2 are MNHEY and SMNVEV (reference sequence). The CDR3 runs to 18 residues. CDR3 region: CASSFTSGGAGMGDTQYF. In nucleotides, the CDR3 is TGTGCCAGCAGTTTTACTAGCGGGGGGGCCGGGATGGGAGATACGCAGTATTTT.

To note about this clone: A junction boundary mismatches the germline segment, possibly from a read error. The chain recombines TRBV7-3 with TRBJ2-4; 7 bases are a match to TRBD2. CDR1 and CDR2 from the germline V gene are SGHTA and FQGTGA. The CDR3 totals 14 residues. The CDR3 DNA is TGTGCCAGCAGCTCCGCGGGAGCCCAAAACATTCAGTACTTC. Translated: CASSSAGAQNIQYF.

As to this clone: Other nucleotide sequences from this sample produce the same CDR3. This chain joins TRBV28 and TRBJ2-3, with D unclear. V was shortened by 4 bases and J by 2 bases, with 4 bases between the two germline ends. The CDR3 contains 12 residues. Looked up from germline, CDR1 is MDHEN and CDR2 is SYDVKM. The CDR3 bases are TGTGCCAGCAGTTCCACCACAGATACGCAGTATTTT. It specifies CASSSTTDTQYF.

The V gene is TRBV4-2, the J gene TRBJ1-4, with D tentatively TRBD1 (5 bases). This CDR3 has 17 residues. Looked up from germline, CDR1 is LGHNA and CDR2 is YNFKEQ. V lost 0 bases to trimming and J lost 0 bases, with 11 bases between them. In DNA form, the CDR3 reads TGTGCCAGCAGCCAAGATAGAGGGGCACCAACTAATGAAAAACTGTTTTTT. Translated, it gives CASSQDRGAPTNEKLFF.

The chain joins TRBV6-1 to TRBJ1-4, with unresolved D. Looked up from germline, CDR1 is MNHNS and CDR2 is SASEGT. Trimming took off 6 bases at V and 3 bases at J, with 5 bases between the two ends. The CDR3 totals 12 residues. The DNA of the CDR3 is TGTGCCAGCAGGGGCCCTAATGAAAAACTGTTTTTT. Translation: CASRGPNEKLFF.

The chain employs TRBV10-3 and TRBJ2-1; 7 bases map to TRBD1. The trim removed 5 bases at V and 3 bases at J, leaving 7 bases unmatched. Germline lookup yields CDR1 ENHRY and CDR2 SYGVKD. This CDR3 has 15 amino acids. For the CDR3, the DNA is TGTGCCATCAGTAAGCCGTGGGACAGCTACAATGAGCAGTTCTTC. Residues: CAISKPWDSYNEQFF.

The rearrangement joins TRBV9 to TRBJ2-1; 11 nucleotides agree with TRBD2. The CDR3 sequence is 15 residues long. V dropped 4 bases and J dropped 4; count of bases not matched to a gene: 4. Germline CDR1 SGDLS, CDR2 YYNGEE. CDR3 sequence (DNA): TGTGCCAGCAGCATAACTAGCGGGGGTTACAATGAGCAGTTCTTC. It is translated as CASSITSGGYNEQFF.

The chain has TRBV5-1 and TRBJ1-1; no definite D call. CDR1 and CDR2 from the germline V gene are SGHRS and YFSETQ. Trimming pared 2 bases from V and 3 bases from J, leaving 23 bases between. This CDR3 region has 18 residues. The CDR3 here is CASSFNEYRPWEDTEAFF. The DNA for the CDR3 is TGCGCCAGCAGCTTCAACGAATACAGACCCTGGGAAGACACTGAAGCTTTCTTT. Full variable domain (rest looked up from reference TRBV5-1 and TRBJ1-1): KAGVTQTPRYLIKTRGQQVTLSCSPISGHRSVSWYQQTPGQGLQFLFEYFSETQRNKGNFPGRFSGRQFSNSRSEMNVSTLELGDSALYLCASSFNEYRPWEDTEAFFGQGTRLTVV.

The chain employs TRBV4-1 and TRBJ2-5; D is perhaps TRBD2 (5 bases). The J call could be wrong; TRBJ2-7 is a better fit for the DNA end. CDR1 is MGHRA and CDR2 is YSYEKL in the germline V gene. The CDR3 spans 15 residues. The CDR3 nucleotides read TGCGCCAGCAACAAGTTCCTGAGGGATGGCTACGAGCAGTACTTC. It codes for CASNKFLRDGYEQYF.

The table lists this clone with a count of one. The chain carries TRBV5-1 and TRBJ1-1; D is unresolved. This CDR3 has 14 amino acids. Germline CDR1 and CDR2: SGHRS and YFSETQ. The germline V and J ends were trimmed by 7 bases and 5 bases, with 18 bases remaining between them. Here the CDR3 DNA reads TGCGCCAGCCCAAGGCGGAGGGAAGTAACTGAAGCTTTCTTT. Amino acids: CASPRRREVTEAFF.

The chain couples TRBV7-9 to TRBJ1-3, with TRBD1 identical over 9 bases. CDR1 SEHNR and CDR2 FQNEAQ come from the germline V gene (reference sequence). V gave up 5 bases and J gave up 4 bases; unmatched junction bases: 9. The CDR3 sequence is 16 residues long. CDR3 nucleotide sequence: TGTGCCAGCAGCACCACCGGGACAGGGACAGGAAACACCATATATTTT. This codes for CASSTTGTGTGNTIYF.

For this clone: The sample contains more than one DNA sequence encoding this CDR3. This sequence joins TRBV18 and TRBJ1-6; weak D call: TRBD1 (5 bases). CDR1 is KGHSH and CDR2 is LQKENI in the germline V gene. V lost 1 base, J lost 6 bases, and 7 bases lay in between. This CDR3 contains 14 residues. CDR3 nucleotides: TGTGCCAGCTCACCACAGGGGCCTAATTCACCCCTCCACTTT. Translation gives CASSPQGPNSPLHF. Based on the CDR3 plus reference TRBV18 and TRBJ1-6, the full variable domain is NAGVMQNPRHLVRRRGQEARLRCSPMKGHSHVYWYRQLPEEGLKFMVYLQKENIIDESGMPKERFSAEFPKEGPSILRIQQVVRGDSAAYFCASSPQGPNSPLHFGNGTRLTVT.